This T cell receptor beta chain was captured by sequencing in a study of Tregs in tolerant kidney transplant recipients. Study results and limitations: No direct test of biological reproducibility was done here.

Unstimulated Tregs (CD4+CD25+CD127-) and CD4+CD25- non-Tregs were sorted from PBMCs. This table comes from immunoSEQ multiplex PCR, and its TCRdb copy is limited to in-frame clones, with some not included. Of some 110,000 clones listed, about 90% are singletons. A remark on this clone: Its antigen is not identified.

V was shortened by 3 bases and J by 1 base, with 16 bases between the two germline ends. Germline CDR1 SGHRS, CDR2 YFSETQ. The CDR3 extends over 16 amino acids. Sequencing input: CD4+ T cells from blood. The rearrangement uses TRBV5-1 and TRBJ1-1; TRBD1 might be the D (6 bases). The TCR originated in a human donor in good health. The CDR3 nucleotides read TGCGCCAGCAGCTCGGGGGACAATCCCTGGAACACTGAAGCTTTCTTT. Protein: CASSSGDNPWNTEAFF.